This T cell receptor beta chain stems from a study of yellow fever vaccine responses in identical twins. The CDR3 loop spans 16 amino acids. The germline CDR1 and CDR2 sequences are SGHRS and YFSETQ. V lost 0 bases to trimming and J lost 0 bases, with 12 bases between them. One entry per CDR3 protein, called by TCRdb with MiXCR from the RT-PCR reads. The sample yields 20,000 to 25,000 distinct CDR3 sequences, 77% seen once. V usage is TRBV5-1 and J usage is TRBJ1-1, with a possible D match to TRBD1 (5 bases). The sequences come from T cells from blood (PBMCs), unsorted or a sorted subset (not recorded which), collected before or after yellow fever vaccination (not recorded which). This receptor was taken from a woman aged 18-29 years who received the yellow fever vaccine. This chain's CDR3 is CASSLGAGRMNTEAFF. Here the CDR3 DNA reads TGCGCCAGCAGCTTGGGTGCAGGGCGGATGAACACTGAAGCTTTCTTT.